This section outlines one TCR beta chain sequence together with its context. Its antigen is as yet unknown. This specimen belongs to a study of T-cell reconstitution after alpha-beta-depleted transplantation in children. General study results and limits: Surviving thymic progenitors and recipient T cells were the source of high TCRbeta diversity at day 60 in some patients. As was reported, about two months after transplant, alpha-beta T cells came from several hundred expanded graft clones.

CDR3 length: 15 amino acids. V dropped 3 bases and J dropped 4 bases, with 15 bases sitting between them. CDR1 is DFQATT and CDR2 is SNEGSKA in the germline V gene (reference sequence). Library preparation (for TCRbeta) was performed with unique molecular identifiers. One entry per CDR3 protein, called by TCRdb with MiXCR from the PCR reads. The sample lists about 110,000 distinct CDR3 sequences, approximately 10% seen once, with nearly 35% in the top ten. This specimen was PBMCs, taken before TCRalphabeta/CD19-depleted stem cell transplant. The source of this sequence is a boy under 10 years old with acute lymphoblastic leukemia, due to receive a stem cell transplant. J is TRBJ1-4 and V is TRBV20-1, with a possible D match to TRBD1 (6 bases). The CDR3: CSASFPGEGNEKLFF. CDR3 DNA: TGCAGTGCTAGCTTTCCAGGGGAGGGTAATGAAAAACTGTTTTTT.